The 11 T cell receptor beta chains in this list originate from one sample, sequenced in a study of T cell responses to AZD1222 COVID-19 vaccine (dated by TCRdb to about 2021). The label giving this sample's time point can be read as: baseline before first vaccination. Libraries came from the immunoSEQ multiplex PCR assay. TCRdb provides this immuneACCESS table in a form limited to in-frame rearrangements. Some clones are lacking; in checked studies, under half of them reflect an unresolved V gene, and why the rest are absent is not known. The sample profile shows about 100,000 clones; 80% to 90% of them were found once. Jointly, the top ten make up 15% to 20% of the sample. The input for sequencing was peripheral blood, taken on day 0 of AZD1222 vaccination. These receptors all stem from an adult in good health.

This chain joins TRBV3-1 (or the pseudogene TRBV3-2) and TRBJ1-1; a weak D match, TRBD1 (5 bases). V shed 2 bases and J shed 8 bases, with 15 bases lying between them. Germline lookup yields CDR1 LGHDT and CDR2 YNNKEL (reference sequence). This CDR3 has 14 amino acids. In DNA form, the CDR3 reads TGTGCCAGCAGCCAAACCACCTCGGGGGGGGAAGCTTTCTTT. This gives the protein CASSQTTSGGEAFF.

DNA of the CDR3: TGTGCCACCGCTGCGAACAGGGACTGGGGCTATGAAAAACTGTTTTTT. Protein: CATAANRDWGYEKLFF. The rearrangement links TRBV19 to TRBJ1-4; tentatively, D is TRBD1 (6 bases). V lost 10 bases, J lost 6 bases, and 24 bases lay in between. The CDR3 spans 16 residues. Per germline, CDR1 LNHDA and CDR2 SQIVND (reference sequence). The full variable domain, its missing parts supplied by reference TRBV19 and TRBJ1-4, is DGGITQSPKYLFRKEGQNVTLSCEQNLNHDAMYWYRQDPGQGLRLIYYSQIVNDFQKGDIAEGYSVSREKKESFPLTVTSAQKNPTAFYLCATAANRDWGYEKLFFGSGTQLSVL.

The chain couples TRBV19 to TRBJ2-3; 8 bases match TRBD2. Germline V gene lookup returns CDR1 LNHDA and CDR2 SQIVND (reference sequence). The V segment lost 3 bases and the J segment 3 bases; nucleotides outside the gene matches: 11. This CDR3 comprises 17 residues. The chain's CDR3 is CASSISGAGVMTDTQYF. The CDR3 nucleotides read TGTGCCAGTAGTATCTCGGGAGCGGGAGTAATGACAGATACGCAGTATTTT.

The V call is TRBV6-5, the J call TRBJ1-2, with 8 bases fitting TRBD1. V lost 6 bases, J lost 4 bases, and 4 bases stayed unmatched. The CDR3 contains 13 residues. CDR1 is MNHEY and CDR2 is SVGAGI in the germline V gene. The CDR3 reads CASRWTGSYGYTF. CDR3 coding DNA: TGTGCCAGCAGATGGACAGGGTCCTATGGCTACACCTTC.

This rearrangement joins TRBV19 to TRBJ1-2; D uncertain. Per germline, CDR1 LNHDA and CDR2 SQIVND (reference sequence). There are 17 residues in the CDR3. V gave up 10 bases and J gave up 1 base, with 25 bases separating them. Here the CDR3 reads CATPTDESQSFNYGYTF. CDR3 in DNA: TGTGCCACCCCAACAGACGAATCGCAGTCTTTTAACTATGGCTACACCTTC.

The gene calls are TRBV2 and TRBJ1-5, with TRBD1 matching over 8 bases. Germline loops: CDR1 SNHLY, CDR2 FYNNEI. The CDR3 totals 15 residues. The V and J ends lost 3 bases and 3 bases, in that order; junction bases with no gene match: 4. CDR3 sequence (DNA): TGTGCCAGCAGTGAGAGCAGGGGGCCCAATCAGCCCCAGCATTTT. This codes for CASSESRGPNQPQHF.

V is TRBV5-1 and J is TRBJ1-1, with D maybe TRBD1 (6 bases). The germline V gene has CDR1 SGHRS and CDR2 YFSETQ. V dropped 1 base and J dropped 0 bases, with 19 bases sitting between them. The CDR3 runs 18 residues. In DNA form, the CDR3 reads TGCGCCAGCAGCTTGATGGCGGCTTCGGACAGTTTGAACACTGAAGCTTTCTTT. Translated, it gives CASSLMAASDSLNTEAFF. The full variable domain, its missing parts supplied by reference TRBV5-1 and TRBJ1-1, is KAGVTQTPRYLIKTRGQQVTLSCSPISGHRSVSWYQQTPGQGLQFLFEYFSETQRNKGNFPGRFSGRQFSNSRSEMNVSTLELGDSALYLCASSLMAASDSLNTEAFFGQGTRLTVV.

The chain uses TRBV2 and TRBJ2-1, with 13 bases identical to TRBD2. The CDR3 consists of 15 residues. Germline V gene data show CDR1 as SNHLY and CDR2 as FYNNEI. With 6 bases clipped from V and 6 bases from J, the junction kept 5 bases outside the gene matches. The CDR3 nucleotides are TGTGCCAGCAGAGTCCGGACTAGCGGGGGCAATGAGCAGTTCTTC. Translation gives CASRVRTSGGNEQFF. The entire variable domain, with the rest obtained from reference TRBV2 and TRBJ2-1, is as follows: EPEVTQTPSHQVTQMGQEVILRCVPISNHLYFYWYRQILGQKVEFLVSFYNNEISEKSEIFDDQFSVERPDGSNFTLKIRSTKLEDSAMYFCASRVRTSGGNEQFFGPGTRLTVL.

The chain carries TRBV7-9 and TRBJ2-7, with D unclear. The V gene lost 3 bases and the J gene lost 3 bases, with 6 bases spanning the gap. Germline lookup yields CDR1 SEHNR and CDR2 FQNEAQ (reference sequence). This CDR3 has 12 amino acids. The CDR3 coding sequence is TGTGCCAGCAGCTTGACTGGCTACGAGCAGTACTTC. Its protein product is CASSLTGYEQYF. Using reference TRBV7-9 and TRBJ2-7 for the parts outside the CDR3, the full variable domain is DTGVSQNPRHKITKRGQNVTFRCDPISEHNRLYWYRQTLGQGPEFLTYFQNEAQLEKSRLLSDRFSAERPKGSFSTLEIQRTEQGDSAMYLCASSLTGYEQYFGPGTRLTVT.

This clone was detected only a few times. The chain combines TRBV5-1 with TRBJ1-6; unclear D gene. V was cut by 0 bases and J by 10 bases, with 8 bases left in between. The CDR3 is 13 residues long. Per germline, CDR1 SGHRS and CDR2 YFSETQ. In DNA, the CDR3 is TGCGCCAGCAGCTTGGCCGAGGGCTCACCCCTCCACTTT. Amino acid sequence: CASSLAEGSPLHF. Full variable domain (missing parts from reference TRBV5-1 and TRBJ1-6): KAGVTQTPRYLIKTRGQQVTLSCSPISGHRSVSWYQQTPGQGLQFLFEYFSETQRNKGNFPGRFSGRQFSNSRSEMNVSTLELGDSALYLCASSLAEGSPLHFGNGTRLTVT.

The genes are TRBV6-5 and TRBJ1-2; 7 bases fit TRBD1. V gave up 6 bases and J gave up 0 bases; unmatched junction bases: 1. The CDR3 length is 13 residues. CDR1 is MNHEY and CDR2 is SVGAGI in the germline V gene. CDR3 coding DNA: TGTGCCAGCAGGGGGACAGCTAACTATGGCTACACCTTC. This encodes CASRGTANYGYTF.